This T cell receptor beta chain was observed in a study of T cell responses to AZD1222 COVID-19 vaccine (dated by TCRdb to about 2021). Concerning the study at large: AZD1222 recipients with second doses at about 4 weeks or about 12 weeks were pooled, because spike-specific TCR depth and breadth did not differ between schedules. Enrollment into the trials was organized by age into subgroups of 18-55, 56-69 and 70-plus years, and those subgroups contained about 160, 30 and 59 TCR-sequenced participants, respectively. TCR sequencing was performed for 233 trial participants, of whom about 200 were given two doses of AZD1222 and around 25 were given two doses of MenACWY control vaccine. Beyond this particular receptor, the publication reports: Most participants were white British and females outnumbered males, and the authors suggested that clonal diversity may have been underestimated. CD4 TCRs associated with the vaccine covered the entire spike protein, and the dominant responses were in regions 160-218 and 743-854. Reportedly, close to half of the unique spike-specific TCRs recognized epitopes lying outside the regions that are mutated in the B.1.351 and B.1.1.7 variants. After two AZD1222 doses, spike-specific TCR breadth and depth were significantly higher than at day 0 and than in MenACWY recipients. No day 14 peak-response samples were available, so repertoires were characterized only after the peak T cell response. In the small 56-69-year group, the increase in depth fell short of significance, most likely because of low power. Conclusions about previously exposed vaccinees are limited, since just a handful of AZD1222 recipients were seropositive for SARS-CoV-2 at baseline.

Comments on this clone: Its antigen is currently not known. No much larger clone exists at a distance of one base, and base qualities are not known.

The meaning of the sample's time point label: baseline before first vaccination. The vaccinee samples were drawn from two UK trials, COV001 and COV002, one of which was a single-blind randomized controlled phase 2/3 trial testing AZD1222 (ChAdOx1 nCoV-19) in healthy adults. For TCRbeta chain sequencing, PBMC samples from trial participants were taken at day 0 and at day 28 after the second dose. The CDR3 regions of human TCRbeta chains were subjected to immunosequencing. On the authors' methods: TCRs in the repertoires were compared against a reference library of SARS-CoV-2-specific TCRs that had been generated with the MIRA antigen-specificity platform. Breadth was defined as the fraction of unique TCRs that were SARS-CoV-2-associated. Depth was defined as the fraction of total T cells that were SARS-CoV-2-associated. Each spike-specific TCR was assigned to its reactive spike region and to a CD4 or CD8 class using the MIRA data. Log10-transformed breadth and depth values were compared by one-way ANOVA with Sidak's multiple comparisons tests. TCRdb limited this immuneACCESS table to in-frame rearrangements with V and J called. A share of clones is missing; checked studies link under half to unresolved V genes, and the rest is unexplained. The V and J calls and clone size were taken over from that table, and D and trimming were inferred from the DNA. The sample includes approximately 110,000 clones, with around 96% observed a single time. About 2.2% of the sample rests with the top ten.

V is cut back by 6 bases and J by 7 bases, with 6 bases in the junction unmatched. The CDR3 holds 13 amino acids from the cysteine to the phenylalanine. Solely the CDR3 DNA is kept, with 39 bases framed from the first base. The starting material was peripheral blood, obtained on day 0 of AZD1222 vaccination. Recombination connected TRBV12-3 or TRBV12-4 to TRBJ1-5; TRBD1 fits 7 bases in the junction. The TCR sequence derives from an adult in good health. At the DNA level, the sequence is TGTGCCAGCAGCTTGACAGGGAACCAGCCCCAGCATTTT. Translated, it gives CASSLTGNQPQHF.